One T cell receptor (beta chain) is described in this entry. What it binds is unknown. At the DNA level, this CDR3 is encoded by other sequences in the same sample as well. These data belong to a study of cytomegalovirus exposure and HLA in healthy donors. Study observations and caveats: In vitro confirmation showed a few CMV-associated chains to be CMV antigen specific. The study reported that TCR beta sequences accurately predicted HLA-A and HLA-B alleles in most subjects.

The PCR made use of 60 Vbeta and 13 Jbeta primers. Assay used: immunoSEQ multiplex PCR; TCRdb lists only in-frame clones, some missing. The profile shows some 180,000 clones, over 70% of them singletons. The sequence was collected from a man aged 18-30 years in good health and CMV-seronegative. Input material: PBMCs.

CDR3: CASSQRRAGELFF. Written as DNA, the CDR3 is TGTGCCAGCAGCCAGCGACGGGCCGGGGAGCTGTTTTTT. The chain combines TRBV14 with TRBJ2-2, with D unresolved. Deletions cut 3 bases from V and 6 bases from J, with 8 bases between. CDR3 size: 13 residues. Looked up from germline, CDR1 is SGHDN and CDR2 is FVKESK.